This record covers a single T cell receptor beta chain. This specimen belongs to a study of T cells in Graves' hyperthyroidism and ophthalmopathy. The CDR3 loop spans 12 amino acids. Germline CDR1 is SGDLS and CDR2 is YYNGEE. V gave up 3 bases and J gave up 6 bases, with 6 bases separating them. Researchers took RNA transcripts and amplified the TCR beta CDR3 regions from them. The HTBI primer set drove a first-round RT-PCR of the TCR CDR3. TCRdb recomputed calls from the multiplex PCR reads with MiXCR, one row per CDR3 protein. Of a few hundred thousand distinct CDR3 sequences listed, 22% are singletons.

V usage is TRBV9 and J usage is TRBJ2-2; D remains unclear. The sequence was collected from a woman between 65 and 79 years old with Graves' ophthalmopathy. The source material was blood. The CDR3 DNA reads as TGTGCCAGCAGCGGGGGTTCCGGGGAGCTGTTTTTT. It translates to CASSGGSGELFF.